This TCR beta chain was sequenced in a study of shared clonotypes between healthy human individuals. The overall study: Three plates each covered CD4 naive and memory; CD8 naive two, CD8 memory one.

As concerns this clone: What it recognizes is unknown.

Naive-designated CD8 cells lacked CD45RO, were positively enriched for CCR7, and omitted terminally differentiated effector memory CD45RA+ cells. Germline values: CDR1 SEHNR, CDR2 FQNEAQ (reference sequence). CDR3 length: 14 amino acids. The germline V and J ends were trimmed by 8 bases and 8 bases, with 19 bases remaining between them. The repertoire was sequenced with immunoSEQ multiplex PCR; TCRdb's copy has only in-frame clones and lacks some. This table has about 2.1 million clones, 80% to 95% appearing once. Study-wide results and caveats: Estimated richness values were generally larger in naive subsets than in memory subsets. Despite large depth, sorted-subset datasets appeared incompletely sequenced. Sharing across several donors was seen in around 5% of naive CD4 clonotypes.

V gene TRBV7-9 combines with J gene TRBJ1-3; D ambiguous. This clonotype was sampled from a man younger than 35 in good health. Some clones in this sample may be carry-over from other donors' samples. The specimen sequenced was naive CD8+ T cells from PBMCs. The CDR3 loop is CASQTAVVRDTIYF. DNA of the CDR3: TGTGCCAGCCAAACGGCGGTAGTGCGCGACACCATATATTTT.